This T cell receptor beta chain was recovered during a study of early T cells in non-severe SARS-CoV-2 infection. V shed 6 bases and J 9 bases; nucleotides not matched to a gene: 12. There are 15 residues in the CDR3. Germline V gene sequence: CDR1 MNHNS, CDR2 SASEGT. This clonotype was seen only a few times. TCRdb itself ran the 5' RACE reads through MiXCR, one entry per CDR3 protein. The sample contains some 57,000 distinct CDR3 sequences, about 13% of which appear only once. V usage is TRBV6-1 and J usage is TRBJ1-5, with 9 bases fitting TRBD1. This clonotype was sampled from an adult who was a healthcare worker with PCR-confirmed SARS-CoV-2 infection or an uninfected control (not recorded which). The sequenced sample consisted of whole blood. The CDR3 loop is CASRRGDGQGRPQHF. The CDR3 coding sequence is TGTGCCAGCAGAAGGGGGGATGGACAGGGGCGGCCCCAGCATTTT.